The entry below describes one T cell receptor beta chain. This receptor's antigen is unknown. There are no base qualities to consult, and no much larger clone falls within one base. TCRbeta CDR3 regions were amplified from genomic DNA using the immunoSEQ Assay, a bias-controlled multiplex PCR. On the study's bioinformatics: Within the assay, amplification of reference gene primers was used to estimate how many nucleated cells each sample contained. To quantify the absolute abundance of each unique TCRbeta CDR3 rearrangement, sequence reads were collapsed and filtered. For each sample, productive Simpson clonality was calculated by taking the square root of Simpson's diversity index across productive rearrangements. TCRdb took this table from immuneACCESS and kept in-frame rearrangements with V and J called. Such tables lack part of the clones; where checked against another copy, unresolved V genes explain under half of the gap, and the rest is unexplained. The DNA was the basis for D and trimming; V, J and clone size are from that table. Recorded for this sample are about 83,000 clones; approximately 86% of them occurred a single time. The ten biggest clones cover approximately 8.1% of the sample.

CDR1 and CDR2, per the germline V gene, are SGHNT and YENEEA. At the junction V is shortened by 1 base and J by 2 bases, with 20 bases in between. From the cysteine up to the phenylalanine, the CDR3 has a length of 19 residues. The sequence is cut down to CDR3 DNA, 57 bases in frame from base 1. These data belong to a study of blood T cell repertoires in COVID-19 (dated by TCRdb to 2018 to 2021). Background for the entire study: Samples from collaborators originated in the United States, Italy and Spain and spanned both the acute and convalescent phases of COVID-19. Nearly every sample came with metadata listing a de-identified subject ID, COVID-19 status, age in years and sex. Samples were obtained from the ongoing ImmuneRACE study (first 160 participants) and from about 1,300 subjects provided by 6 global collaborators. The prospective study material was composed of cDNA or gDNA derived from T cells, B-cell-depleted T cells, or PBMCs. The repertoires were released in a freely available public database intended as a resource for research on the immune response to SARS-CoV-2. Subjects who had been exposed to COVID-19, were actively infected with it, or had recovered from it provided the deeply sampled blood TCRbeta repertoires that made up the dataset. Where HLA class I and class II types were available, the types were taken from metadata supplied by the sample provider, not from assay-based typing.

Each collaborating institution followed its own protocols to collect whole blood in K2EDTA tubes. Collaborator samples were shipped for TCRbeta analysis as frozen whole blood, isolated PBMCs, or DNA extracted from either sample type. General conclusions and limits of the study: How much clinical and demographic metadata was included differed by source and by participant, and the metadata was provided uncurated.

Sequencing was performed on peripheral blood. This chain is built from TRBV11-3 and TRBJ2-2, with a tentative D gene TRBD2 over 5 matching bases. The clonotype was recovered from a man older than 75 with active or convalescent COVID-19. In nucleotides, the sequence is TGTGCCAGCAGCTTAGGGATCGGAGGCGGACGAACCAACACCGGGGAGCTGTTTTTT. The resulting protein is CASSLGIGGGRTNTGELFF.